The 25 T cell receptor beta chains in this list originate from one sample, sequenced in a study of blood T cell repertoires in COVID-19. Profiling relied on immunoSEQ multiplex PCR, and the TCRdb table lists in-frame clones only, not all of them. Among 250,000 to 300,000 clones listed, around 82% were seen once. The sequencing input was peripheral blood. All receptors derive from a woman aged 18-29 years with acute or convalescent COVID-19.

The chain couples TRBV5-1 to TRBJ2-7; 7 bases align to TRBD2. This CDR3 is 15 amino acids long. Trimming cost V 2 bases and J 2 bases; bases outside gene matches: 7. The V gene's germline CDR1 is SGHRS and CDR2 YFSETQ. CDR3 nucleotide sequence: TGCGCCAGCAGCTTCGAGGGAGGGCCCCCCTACGAGCAGTACTTC. Encoded protein: CASSFEGGPPYEQYF.

The J gene is TRBJ1-3, the V gene TRBV15, with D tentatively TRBD1 (6 bases). CDR1 is LNHNV, CDR2 YYDKDF, per germline (reference sequence). The CDR3 spans 17 residues. V was shortened by 3 bases and J by 2 bases, with 17 bases between the two germline ends. Here the CDR3 reads CATSRGQDRKTGNTIYF. Written as DNA, the CDR3 is TGTGCCACCAGCAGGGGTCAGGACAGAAAGACTGGAAACACCATATATTTT.

For this clone: At the DNA level, this CDR3 is encoded by other sequences in the same sample as well. This sequence joins TRBV18 and TRBJ1-1, with D possibly being TRBD1 (6 bases). Germline V CDR1 and CDR2: KGHSH, LQKENI. V lost 3 bases to trimming and J lost 3 bases, with 8 bases between them. The CDR3 sequence is 13 residues long. CDR3 nucleotide sequence: TGTGCCAGCTCACCTTCAGGGGACACTGAAGCTTTCTTT. This translates into CASSPSGDTEAFF.

The rearrangement links TRBV11-2 to TRBJ1-5; D ambiguous. The CDR3 has 15 residues. CDR1 and CDR2 from the germline V gene are SGHAT and FQNNGV. V dropped 0 bases and J dropped 2 bases, with 8 bases sitting between them. CDR3 nucleotides: TGTGCCAGCAGCTTAGAGGCTGCTGGCAATCAGCCCCAGCATTTT. Translation: CASSLEAAGNQPQHF.

The J gene is TRBJ2-1, the V gene TRBV27; 9 nucleotides agree with TRBD1. The length of the CDR3 is 15 residues. V gave up 2 bases and J gave up 12 bases; unmatched junction bases: 11. Germline CDR1 MNHEY, CDR2 SMNVEV (reference sequence). In DNA, the CDR3 is TGTGCCAGCAGTTTACCGGGACGAACAGGGGGCAGGCAGTTCTTC. It codes for CASSLPGRTGGRQFF.

The chain is built from TRBV19 and TRBJ1-2, with TRBD1 as a possible D gene (6 bases). Germline CDR1 reads LNHDA; CDR2 reads SQIVND (reference sequence). CDR3 length equals 17 residues. V gave up 5 bases and J gave up 5 bases, with 24 bases separating them. Here the CDR3 reads CASSPRGGRGPWYGYTF. CDR3 nucleotides: TGTGCCAGTAGTCCCAGGGGCGGCCGTGGACCGTGGTATGGCTACACCTTC.

This clone was detected only a few times. This chain uses TRBV5-8 with TRBJ2-7, with 7 bases matching TRBD1. Germline CDR1 reads SGHTS; CDR2 reads YDEGEE. Germline trimming cut 4 bases from V and 2 bases from J; bases unmatched to any gene: 9. This CDR3 has 15 amino acids. CDR3 region: CASSLWQTGPYEQYF. The CDR3 DNA reads as TGTGCCAGCAGCCTGTGGCAGACAGGGCCCTACGAGCAGTACTTC.

The chain employs TRBV13 and TRBJ1-6; D gene uncertain. The V gene's germline CDR1 is PRHDT and CDR2 FYEKMQ (reference sequence). Trimming removed 5 bases at V and 7 bases at J, with 21 bases between. This CDR3 contains 17 residues. This CDR3 is CASSASLLGTRNSPLHF. CDR3 nucleotides: TGTGCCAGCAGCGCATCCTTACTAGGAACACGAAATTCACCCCTCCACTTT.

The chain joins TRBV30 to TRBJ2-1; TRBD2 matches at 7 bases. The CDR3 runs 15 residues. The germline gives CDR1 GTSNPN, CDR2 SVGIG (reference sequence). The J segment lost 12 bases and the V segment lost 0 bases, leaving 14 bases of the junction unmatched. The CDR3 nucleotides are TGTGCCTGGAGTGTTAAGATAGCGGGTGCGTTGGGGCAGTTCTTC. Protein sequence: CAWSVKIAGALGQFF.

The V gene is TRBV7-6, the J gene TRBJ2-1, with D unresolved. The CDR3 has 15 residues. Trimming took off 1 base at V and 0 bases at J, with 7 bases between the two ends. Per the germline V gene, CDR1 is SGHVS and CDR2 is FNYEAQ. CDR3 nucleotides: TGTGCCAGCAGCTTAGGGCAATACTCCTACAATGAGCAGTTCTTC. Translating it yields CASSLGQYSYNEQFF. Filled out from reference TRBV7-6 and TRBJ2-1, the complete variable domain reads GAGVSQSPRYKVTKRGQDVALRCDPISGHVSLYWYRQALGQGPEFLTYFNYEAQQDKSGLPNDRFSAERPEGSISTLTIQRTEQRDSAMYRCASSLGQYSYNEQFFGPGTRLTVL.

This clone occurred once. The sample contains more than one DNA sequence encoding this CDR3. The chain recombines TRBV18 with TRBJ1-2; 10 bases are a match to TRBD1. Trimming at V came to 3 bases and at J to 8 bases, leaving 6 bases not matched to a gene. CDR3 length: 14 residues. Looked up from germline, CDR1 is KGHSH and CDR2 is LQKENI. CDR3 sequence reads: CASSPAGTGEGYTF. The CDR3 DNA is TGTGCCAGCTCACCCGCCGGGACAGGGGAGGGCTACACCTTC.

V is TRBV5-4 and J is TRBJ1-1; D is unresolved. CDR1 and CDR2 from the germline V gene are SGHNT and YYREEE (reference sequence). V lost 0 bases to trimming and J lost 0 bases, with 12 bases between them. This CDR3 has 16 amino acids. CDR3 in DNA: TGTGCCAGCAGCTTGGCCGGTAACCGCATGAACACTGAAGCTTTCTTT. This translates into CASSLAGNRMNTEAFF.

The gene calls are TRBV28 and TRBJ2-7; TRBD2 matches 10 bases. The CDR3 consists of 15 residues. The V and J ends lost 5 bases and 4 bases, in that order; junction bases with no gene match: 8. Per germline, CDR1 MDHEN and CDR2 SYDVKM. The DNA for the CDR3 is TGTGCCAGCAGTCCAACCGGGACTAGCGAATACGAGCAGTACTTC. It specifies CASSPTGTSEYEQYF. The complete variable domain, with remaining parts taken from reference TRBV28 and TRBJ2-7, reads DVKVTQSSRYLVKRTGEKVFLECVQDMDHENMFWYRQDPGLGLRLIYFSYDVKMKEKGDIPEGYSVSREKKERFSLILESASTNQTSMYLCASSPTGTSEYEQYFGPGTRLTVT.

The J gene is TRBJ1-3, the V gene TRBV7-2; no reliable D call. CDR3 size: 16 residues. V lost 3 bases, J lost 1 base, and 13 bases lay in between. Germline V lookup: CDR1 SGHTA, CDR2 FQGNSA. This chain's CDR3 is CASSLEGSVSGNTIYF. The DNA for the CDR3 is TGTGCCAGCAGCTTGGAGGGATCGGTGTCTGGAAACACCATATATTTT.

The V call is TRBV11-3, the J call TRBJ2-3, with a weak D call TRBD2 (6 bases). The V gene lost 5 bases and the J gene lost 8 bases, with 17 bases spanning the gap. Germline CDR1 is SGHNT and CDR2 is YENEEA. This CDR3 is 14 amino acids long. CDR3 protein: CASSRGSGSRTQYF. Written as DNA, the CDR3 is TGTGCCAGCAGCCGCGGGTCCGGGAGCCGTACGCAGTATTTT.

The chain employs TRBV4-1 and TRBJ2-7; TRBD2 matches at 8 bases. Germline V gives CDR1 MGHRA, CDR2 YSYEKL. The CDR3 consists of 19 residues. V dropped 3 bases and J dropped 3; count of bases not matched to a gene: 19. The CDR3 loop is CASSQVPGLEVAGDYEQYF. The CDR3 bases are TGCGCCAGCAGCCAGGTACCGGGACTAGAAGTAGCCGGAGACTACGAGCAGTACTTC.

This chain joins TRBV13 and TRBJ2-7, with TRBD1 matching over 7 bases. In germline, CDR1 is PRHDT, CDR2 FYEKMQ (reference sequence). The CDR3 totals 15 residues. Trimming took 3 bases from V and 2 from J; bases not matched to a gene: 7. CDR3 residues: CASSLGTVVTYEQYF. The DNA for the CDR3 is TGTGCCAGCAGCTTGGGGACAGTAGTTACCTACGAGCAGTACTTC.

The chain employs TRBV6-1 and TRBJ2-2, with D perhaps TRBD2 (5 bases). V was shortened by 2 bases and J by 7 bases, with 14 bases between the two germline ends. The germline V gene encodes CDR1 MNHNS and CDR2 SASEGT. The CDR3 is 15 amino acids. The CDR3 DNA follows: TGTGCCAGCAGTGAAATTATATATGGAGGCGGGGAGCTGTTTTTT. The encoded protein is CASSEIIYGGGELFF.

The V gene is TRBV27, the J gene TRBJ2-3, with D maybe TRBD2 (5 bases). Trimming removed 4 bases at V and 3 bases at J, with 11 bases between. Germline V gene data show CDR1 as MNHEY and CDR2 as SMNVEV (reference sequence). The CDR3 covers 14 residues. CDR3 coding DNA: TGTGCCAGCAGTTGGACCGGGGTTACAGATACGCAGTATTTT. Protein product: CASSWTGVTDTQYF.

The chain joins TRBV10-2 to TRBJ2-4; the D gene is possibly TRBD2 (5 bases). The V end was cut by 0 bases, the J end by 12 bases, with 9 bases between. The CDR3 has 12 residues. Germline V CDR1 and CDR2: WSHSY, SAAADI. The DNA for the CDR3 is TGCGCCAGCAGTGAGTCGTTGGGGAGTCAGTACTTC. Translation gives CASSESLGSQYF.

CDR3 sequence reads: CASSLVQGGLAALGTQYF. The DNA for the CDR3 is TGTGCCAGCAGCTTAGTTCAAGGAGGACTAGCCGCCTTAGGTACGCAGTATTTT. The chain carries TRBV7-2 and TRBJ2-3, with 8 bases fitting TRBD2. Germline values: CDR1 SGHTA, CDR2 FQGNSA. After removal of 1 base from V and 8 bases from J, the junction contained 17 bases not matched to a gene. This CDR3 contains 18 residues.

The chain joins TRBV19 to TRBJ2-7; 10 bases map to TRBD2. The V and J ends lost 4 bases and 0 bases, in that order; junction bases with no gene match: 0. This CDR3 contains 14 residues. Germline V gene sequence: CDR1 LNHDA, CDR2 SQIVND (reference sequence). The CDR3 DNA reads TGTGCCAGTAGTACTAGCGGGAGCTCCTACGAGCAGTACTTC. Amino acids: CASSTSGSSYEQYF.

The chain joins TRBV6-2 or TRBV6-3 to TRBJ2-1; TRBD2 matches at 13 bases. Germline V CDR1 and CDR2: MNHEY, SVGEGT. The CDR3 runs to 15 residues. Germline trimming cut 6 bases from V and 7 bases from J; bases unmatched to any gene: 6. CDR3 DNA: TGTGCCAGCAGCCCCTGGGGACTAGCGGGAAATGAGCAGTTCTTC. Translating gives CASSPWGLAGNEQFF.

The genes are TRBV19 and TRBJ1-1; D is possibly TRBD1 (5 bases). Germline V gives CDR1 LNHDA, CDR2 SQIVND (reference sequence). Trimming pared 4 bases from V and 7 bases from J, leaving 10 bases between. The CDR3 length is 12 residues. The DNA of the CDR3 is TGTGCCAGTAGTACGGGGGGTCTTGAAGCTTTCTTT. Its protein is CASSTGGLEAFF.

This clone has just a few counts. The gene calls are TRBV10-2 and TRBJ1-4; D ambiguous. Trimming took off 10 bases at V and 2 bases at J, with 14 bases between the two ends. The germline CDR1 and CDR2 sequences are WSHSY and SAAADI. CDR3 size: 14 residues. CDR3 protein: CATYSGSTNEKLFF. For the CDR3, the DNA is TGCGCCACCTACAGCGGGTCGACTAATGAAAAACTGTTTTTT.